These 24 T cell receptor beta chains share one sample of origin, sequenced in a study of shared clonotypes between healthy human individuals. The assay was immunoSEQ multiplex PCR, and TCRdb's table has in-frame clones only and misses some. The repertoire holds about half a million clones, about 76% seen once, with less than 15% in the top ten. The sequencing sample was made of PBMCs. Receptor source: a woman aged 40-49 years in good health. Some clones in this sample may be carry-over from other donors' samples.

CDR3 sequence (DNA): TGCGCCAGCAGTCCCGGGACTAGCGGGAGGTACGAGCAGTACTTC. Amino acid sequence: CASSPGTSGRYEQYF. The chain recombines TRBV10-1 with TRBJ2-5; 15 bases align to TRBD2. The assigned J gene may be wrong: the sequence end matches TRBJ2-7 better. Germline assignment: CDR1 WNHNN and CDR2 SYGVQD (reference sequence). This CDR3 is built from 15 residues.

The gene calls are TRBV28 and TRBJ1-5; possible D gene TRBD1, 5 bases. This CDR3 spans 17 amino acids. Germline CDR1 MDHEN, CDR2 SYDVKM. V was cut by 6 bases and J by 4 bases, with 22 bases left in between. CDR3: CASRSPGRHLANQPQHF. CDR3 nucleotides: TGTGCCAGCAGGTCCCCGGGACGTCATTTAGCGAATCAGCCCCAGCATTTT.

The J gene is TRBJ2-1, the V gene TRBV5-4, with D perhaps assigned TRBD1 or TRBD2 (5 bases each). Germline V gives CDR1 SGHNT, CDR2 YYREEE (reference sequence). The V end was cut by 4 bases, the J end by 9 bases, with 17 bases between. The CDR3 is 14 residues long. This CDR3 reads CASSPGTSWSEQFF. In DNA form, the CDR3 reads TGTGCCAGCAGCCCCGGGACCTCGTGGAGTGAGCAGTTCTTC.

This rearrangement joins TRBV5-1 to TRBJ2-6; 8 nucleotides agree with TRBD2. CDR3 length: 15 residues. The germline gives CDR1 SGHRS, CDR2 YFSETQ. The junction had 2 bases not matched to a gene; V was cut back by 4 bases and J by 2 bases. The CDR3 DNA is TGCGCCAGCAGCCATAGCGGGACTGGGGCCAACGTCCTGACTTTC. Protein sequence: CASSHSGTGANVLTF.

The rearrangement joins TRBV9 to TRBJ2-1; no clear D gene. This CDR3 region has 12 residues. Germline assignment: CDR1 SGDLS and CDR2 YYNGEE. The V end lost 4 bases, the J end lost 6 bases, and 8 bases lay between the germline ends. As DNA, the CDR3 is TGTGCCAGCAGCCGAACTACCAATGAGCAGTTCTTC. Translating it yields CASSRTTNEQFF.

The chain combines TRBV5-1 with TRBJ2-5; D is perhaps TRBD1 or TRBD2 (5 bases each). The germline V gene encodes CDR1 SGHRS and CDR2 YFSETQ. Trimming shortened V by 2 bases and J by 5 bases, and 16 bases separated the two germline ends. This CDR3 has 15 residues. CDR3 protein: CASSFIQGVSETQYF. The CDR3 coding sequence is TGCGCCAGCAGCTTTATTCAGGGAGTTTCGGAGACCCAGTACTTC. The full variable domain, rest sourced from reference TRBV5-1 and TRBJ2-5, is KAGVTQTPRYLIKTRGQQVTLSCSPISGHRSVSWYQQTPGQGLQFLFEYFSETQRNKGNFPGRFSGRQFSNSRSEMNVSTLELGDSALYLCASSFIQGVSETQYFGPGTRLLVL.

V gene TRBV15 combines with J gene TRBJ2-7, with 8 bases matching TRBD1. V lost 3 bases to trimming and J lost 2 bases; unmatched junction nucleotides: 12. The CDR3 has 17 amino acids. Germline V CDR1 and CDR2: LNHNV, YYDKDF (reference sequence). The CDR3 is CATSRRTGTPSTYEQYF. The CDR3 DNA sequence: TGTGCCACCAGCAGGCGGACAGGGACCCCGTCTACCTACGAGCAGTACTTC.

The rearrangement uses TRBV2 and TRBJ1-5; 10 nucleotides agree with TRBD1. CDR1 and CDR2 from the germline V gene are SNHLY and FYNNEI. CDR3 length equals 13 residues. Losses at the gene ends were 9 bases for V and 6 bases for J; bases not matched to a gene: 5. The CDR3 reads CASDRGQGQPQHF. CDR3 coding DNA: TGTGCCAGTGACAGGGGGCAGGGTCAGCCCCAGCATTTT.

This clone occurred once. This sequence is one base from a far larger clone and is likely a read error. At the DNA level, this CDR3 is encoded by other sequences in the same sample as well. This rearrangement joins TRBV6-1 to TRBJ1-2; unclear D gene. Germline V gives CDR1 MNHNS, CDR2 SASEGT. Trimming shortened V by 3 bases and J by 5 bases, and 16 bases separated the two germline ends. The CDR3 is made up of 15 amino acids. DNA of the CDR3: TGTGCCAGCAGTGAGGCATCGACCGGCGGGTATGGCTACACCTTC. Amino acid sequence: CASSEASTGGYGYTF.

The chain couples TRBV29-1 to TRBJ1-1, with 9 bases that match TRBD1. Germline V gives CDR1 SQVTM, CDR2 ANQGSEA. The CDR3 runs 15 residues. Trimming at V came to 6 bases and at J to 1 base, leaving 9 bases not matched to a gene. The CDR3 sequence is CSVDLRDRANTEAFF. The DNA for the CDR3 is TGCAGCGTCGACCTCCGGGACAGGGCGAACACTGAAGCTTTCTTT.

Details on this clone: The same CDR3 can be traced to other DNA sequences in this sample. The chain links TRBV18 to TRBJ2-7; D is uncertain. The CDR3 totals 13 residues. Germline V gene data show CDR1 as KGHSH and CDR2 as LQKENI. With 3 bases removed from V and 3 bases from J, the gap between germline ends came to 9 bases. The CDR3 DNA is TGTGCCAGCTCACCGTCCGGGTTCTACGAGCAGTACTTC. Protein product: CASSPSGFYEQYF.

This clone was counted a few times. The same CDR3 also results from other DNA sequences found in this sample. The J gene is TRBJ2-6, the V gene TRBV19; possibly TRBD1 for D (6 bases). Germline V gene lookup returns CDR1 LNHDA and CDR2 SQIVND (reference sequence). This CDR3 is 15 amino acids long. Trimming stripped 6 bases from V and 4 bases from J, with 13 bases between. The CDR3 is CASSPRGSGANVLTF. The CDR3, as DNA: TGTGCCAGTAGCCCTAGGGGGTCCGGGGCCAACGTCCTGACTTTC.

The rearrangement links TRBV5-1 to TRBJ2-7; TRBD1 or TRBD2 may be the D gene (5 bases each). Trimming took 1 base from V and 4 from J, leaving 12 bases between them. The CDR3 consists of 14 residues. Germline lookup yields CDR1 SGHRS and CDR2 YFSETQ. This CDR3 reads CASSLSGAGYEQYF. For the CDR3, the DNA is TGCGCCAGCAGCTTGTCCGGGGCAGGGTACGAGCAGTACTTC. Based on the CDR3 plus reference TRBV5-1 and TRBJ2-7, the full variable domain is KAGVTQTPRYLIKTRGQQVTLSCSPISGHRSVSWYQQTPGQGLQFLFEYFSETQRNKGNFPGRFSGRQFSNSRSEMNVSTLELGDSALYLCASSLSGAGYEQYFGPGTRLTVT.

The chain joins TRBV18 to TRBJ2-3; 10 positions agree with TRBD1. Germline CDR1 KGHSH, CDR2 LQKENI. J lost 8 bases, V lost 3 bases, and 11 bases had no gene match. The CDR3 length is 16 residues. Written as DNA, the CDR3 is TGTGCCAGCTCACCGCAATTCGACAGGGGGCTGTCTACGCAGTATTTT. Protein sequence: CASSPQFDRGLSTQYF.

The rearrangement uses TRBV5-1 and TRBJ2-1; TRBD2 matches 7 bases. This CDR3 has 14 residues. Trimming took 2 bases from V and 8 from J; bases not matched to a gene: 7. CDR1 and CDR2 (germline): SGHRS, YFSETQ. In nucleotides, the CDR3 is TGCGCCAGCAGCTTCTGGAGGGAGGGCGATGAGCAGTTCTTC. This encodes CASSFWREGDEQFF. Filled out from reference TRBV5-1 and TRBJ2-1, the complete variable domain reads KAGVTQTPRYLIKTRGQQVTLSCSPISGHRSVSWYQQTPGQGLQFLFEYFSETQRNKGNFPGRFSGRQFSNSRSEMNVSTLELGDSALYLCASSFWREGDEQFFGPGTRLTVL.

Details on this clone: Since a far larger clone is one base different, this is likely a read error. The chain carries TRBV27 and TRBJ2-1; D is possibly TRBD2 (6 bases). This CDR3 spans 15 amino acids. Between the trimmed V and J ends, which lost 2 bases and 6 bases, there was a span of 14 bases. CDR1 MNHEY and CDR2 SMNVEV come from the germline V gene (reference sequence). In DNA form, the CDR3 reads TGTGCCAGCAGTTTAGGGTCGTCGCGGGGCAATGAGCAGTTCTTC. Translation gives CASSLGSSRGNEQFF.

This clone was detected only once. The chain carries TRBV5-1 and TRBJ1-1; D call uncertain. This CDR3 comprises 13 residues. Germline V CDR1 and CDR2: SGHRS, YFSETQ. Trimming left V 4 bases short and J 3 bases short, with 10 bases between. The CDR3: CASSPLIDTEAFF. In DNA, the CDR3 is TGCGCCAGCAGCCCCCTCATTGACACTGAAGCTTTCTTT.

The chain links TRBV28 to TRBJ2-4; D call uncertain. Trimming left V 7 bases short and J 6 bases short, with 16 bases between. CDR1 and CDR2 (germline): MDHEN, SYDVKM. CDR3 length equals 14 residues. CDR3 bases: TGTGCCAGCAATAGCCCGGCCGAATTAAACATTCAGTACTTC. Its translation: CASNSPAELNIQYF.

The chain couples TRBV5-4 to TRBJ2-7; D may be TRBD1 (6 bases). V was pared by 2 bases and J by 7 bases, with 22 bases between. Germline CDR1 is SGHNT and CDR2 is YYREEE (reference sequence). The CDR3 is made up of 16 amino acids. CDR3 DNA sequence: TGTGCCAGCAGCTTCAAATCTGACAGGACCCTGGGGGAGCAGTACTTC. This gives the protein CASSFKSDRTLGEQYF.

The V call is TRBV11-2, the J call TRBJ2-5; 7 bases map to TRBD1. J gave up 2 bases and V 3 bases, and 0 bases lay outside the gene matches. Per the germline V gene, CDR1 is SGHAT and CDR2 is FQNNGV. The CDR3 is 13 amino acids. The CDR3 reads CASSLGQQETQYF. The DNA of the CDR3 is TGTGCCAGCAGCTTGGGACAGCAAGAGACCCAGTACTTC. The full variable domain, completed using reference TRBV11-2 and TRBJ2-5, is EAGVAQSPRYKIIEKRQSVAFWCNPISGHATLYWYQQILGQGPKLLIQFQNNGVVDDSQLPKDRFSAERLKGVDSTLKIQPAKLEDSAVYLCASSLGQQETQYFGPGTRLLVL.

This chain uses TRBV6-4 with TRBJ1-2; TRBD1 might be the D (5 bases). Germline V lookup: CDR1 MRHNA, CDR2 SNTAGT. The CDR3 is made up of 16 amino acids. Trimming left V 6 bases short and J 6 bases short, with 23 bases between. The CDR3 DNA sequence: TGTGCCAGCAGCCCAGGGTTTAGCTTAAGACGTGATGGCTACACCTTC. Protein sequence: CASSPGFSLRRDGYTF.

The chain combines TRBV19 with TRBJ2-5; 12 bases are a match to TRBD1. From germline, CDR1 is LNHDA and CDR2 SQIVND (reference sequence). CDR3 length: 14 amino acids. Trimming took 6 bases from V and 4 from J; bases not matched to a gene: 3. CDR3 in amino acids: CASSLGQGAETQYF. The CDR3 DNA follows: TGTGCCAGTAGCCTGGGACAGGGGGCAGAGACCCAGTACTTC. Full variable domain (rest looked up from reference TRBV19 and TRBJ2-5): DGGITQSPKYLFRKEGQNVTLSCEQNLNHDAMYWYRQDPGQGLRLIYYSQIVNDFQKGDIAEGYSVSREKKESFPLTVTSAQKNPTAFYLCASSLGQGAETQYFGPGTRLLVL.

This chain links TRBV30 with TRBJ1-5, with unresolved D. Germline CDR1 and CDR2: GTSNPN and SVGIG (reference sequence). V gave up 5 bases and J gave up 2 bases, with 10 bases separating them. The CDR3 runs 13 residues. The CDR3 region has the DNA TGTGCCTGGGGCCGAGGAGGCAATCAGCCCCAGCATTTT. This translates into CAWGRGGNQPQHF.

V and J are TRBV19 and TRBJ1-4, with 7 bases aligning to TRBD1. The ends lost 4 bases at V and 7 bases at J; junction bases unmatched: 6. Per germline, CDR1 LNHDA and CDR2 SQIVND (reference sequence). The CDR3 extends over 14 amino acids. CDR3 DNA sequence: TGTGCCAGTAGTAGAGGGGGCTTAGGTGAAAAACTGTTTTTT. This encodes CASSRGGLGEKLFF. The full variable domain, rest sourced from reference TRBV19 and TRBJ1-4, is DGGITQSPKYLFRKEGQNVTLSCEQNLNHDAMYWYRQDPGQGLRLIYYSQIVNDFQKGDIAEGYSVSREKKESFPLTVTSAQKNPTAFYLCASSRGGLGEKLFFGSGTQLSVL.